These T cell receptor beta chains were read from a single sample in a study of vaccination and CD4 T cells after COVID-19. MiXCR, run by TCRdb on the PCR reads, gives a single entry per CDR3 protein. The table has roughly 9,800 distinct CDR3 sequences, more than 25% seen once. For these receptors, no antigen is known. The input for sequencing was CD4+ T cells from blood, cultured in vitro, taken after SARS-CoV-2 vaccination. Source of these receptors: a human donor who had recovered from COVID-19. Each CDR3 is given with its conserved first and last residue. Each record gives: D gene, J gene, clone size, V gene, CDR3 protein, CDR3 DNA. D genes are given only for firm matches. Clone size is stated in some rows and not others, as once, few, many or a class when expanded.

>TRBD1|TRBJ1-2|-|TRBV6-5
CASSSQGADYGYTF
TGTGCCAGCAGTTCGCAGGGGGCTGACTATGGCTACACCTTC
>TRBD2|TRBJ2-2|few|TRBV19
CASSILRGGGELFF
TGTGCCAGTAGTATTCTCCGGGGGGGAGGGGAGCTGTTTTTT
>-|TRBJ1-5|-|TRBV7-2
CASRTPHSNQPQHF
TGTGCCAGCCGAACCCCTCATAGCAATCAGCCCCAGCATTTT
>-|TRBJ2-5|-|TRBV28
CASSGAGRNQETQYF
TGTGCCAGCAGTGGCGCGGGCAGGAACCAAGAGACCCAGTACTTC
>-|TRBJ1-4|once|TRBV24-1
CATPEGGPNEKLFF
TGTGCCACCCCGGAGGGAGGTCCTAATGAAAAACTGTTTTTT
>TRBD2|TRBJ2-3|few|TRBV11-3
CASSPGWSGGRNTDTQYF
TGTGCCAGCAGCCCCGGGTGGTCGGGCGGGAGGAACACAGATACGCAGTATTTT
>-|TRBJ1-1|-|TRBV30
CARKLRGAEAFF
TGTGCCCGCAAGCTTCGGGGCGCTGAAGCTTTCTTT
>TRBD1|TRBJ1-1|few|TRBV7-2
CASSFDRGRGAFF
TGTGCCAGCAGCTTCGACAGGGGGCGCGGTGCTTTCTTT
>TRBD1|TRBJ1-5|-|TRBV5-6
CASSSARQGLPNQPQHF
TGTGCCAGCAGCTCCGCTCGACAGGGGTTACCAAATCAGCCCCAGCATTTT
>-|TRBJ2-1|-|TRBV9
CASSVAESSYNEQFF
TGTGCCAGCAGCGTAGCAGAAAGCTCCTACAATGAGCAGTTCTTC
>TRBD2|TRBJ2-1|-|TRBV12-3/TRBV12-4
CASSLRLAGGYNEQFF
TGTGCCAGCAGTTTAAGGCTAGCGGGAGGGTACAATGAGCAGTTCTTC
>TRBD1|TRBJ1-6|-|TRBV15
CATSRVAGGGSPLHF
TGTGCCACCAGCAGAGTTGCAGGGGGCGGATCACCCCTCCACTTT
>TRBD1|TRBJ1-2|-|TRBV20-1
CSARSDRTPNYGYTF
TGCAGTGCTAGGTCGGACAGGACTCCTAACTATGGCTACACCTTC
>TRBD1|TRBJ1-4|-|TRBV20-1
CSAREGAAEKLFF
TGCAGTGCCAGAGAGGGGGCGGCTGAAAAACTGTTTTTT
>-|TRBJ2-3|few|TRBV7-6
CASSLGTDTQYF
TGTGCCAGCAGCTTAGGGACAGATACGCAGTATTTT
>TRBD1|TRBJ2-3|-|TRBV5-1
CASSLGDRGNTDTQYF
TGCGCCAGCAGCTTGGGGGACAGGGGGAACACAGATACGCAGTATTTT
>-|TRBJ2-4|few|TRBV7-2
CASSLMGSLAKNIQYF
TGTGCCAGCAGCTTAATGGGGTCTCTAGCCAAAAACATTCAGTACTTC
>TRBD2|TRBJ2-7|-|TRBV7-9
CASSLGGSSDEQYF
TGTGCCAGCAGCTTGGGCGGGAGCTCCGACGAGCAGTACTTC
>-|TRBJ1-2|-|TRBV28
CASSYNTGRGYTF
TGTGCCAGCAGTTACAATACGGGGCGGGGCTACACCTTC
>-|TRBJ2-4|few|TRBV7-2
CASSLVENIQYF
TGTGCCAGCAGCTTAGTAGAGAACATTCAGTACTTC
>-|TRBJ1-1|-|TRBV28
CATYRPPVGEAFF
TGTGCCACCTATCGGCCTCCCGTCGGTGAAGCTTTCTTT
>-|TRBJ2-5|-|TRBV7-2
CASSLWGTGETQYF
TGTGCCAGCAGCTTGTGGGGGACGGGGGAGACCCAGTACTTC
>-|TRBJ2-7|-|TRBV7-8
CANSPRTYEQYF
TGTGCCAACAGCCCACGGACCTACGAGCAGTACTTC
>-|TRBJ2-5|few|TRBV10-3
CAISEPGRDETQYF
TGTGCCATCAGTGAGCCGGGCAGGGATGAGACCCAGTACTTC
>-|TRBJ1-5|few|TRBV6-1
CASILGHYSNQPQHF
TGTGCCAGCATCTTAGGACACTATAGCAATCAGCCCCAGCATTTT
>TRBD1|TRBJ1-4|-|TRBV20-1
CSARGTGVTNEKLFF
TGCAGTGCTAGAGGGACAGGGGTCACTAATGAAAAACTGTTTTTT